The present entry profiles one T cell receptor (beta chain) with its context. The antigen is unknown. Data came from immunoSEQ multiplex PCR; TCRdb stores just in-frame clones and leaves some out. This table has more than 60,000 clones, more than 75% appearing once. This specimen belongs to a study of OX40 agonist ivuxolimab in advanced cancers. Across the whole study: Of the participants, 40% had some prior anti-PD-1, anti-PD-L1 or anti-CTLA-4 therapy, which was allowed. Study-level points and caveats: Some patients without response likewise showed low normalized clonal expansion. Expanded peripheral T cells had an undetermined antigen specificity.

This CDR3 has 15 amino acids. V lost 2 bases to trimming and J lost 3 bases; unmatched junction nucleotides: 4. From germline, CDR1 is SGDLS and CDR2 YYNGEE. This clonotype originated in an adult with an advanced solid tumor such as melanoma, head and neck, liver or kidney cancer. Sequenced material: CD4+ or CD8+ T cells sorted from blood, taken in a trial of the OX40 agonist ivuxolimab. The chain has TRBV9 and TRBJ2-1, with TRBD1 matching over 8 bases. CDR3 region: CASSVGQGGYNEQFF. In nucleotides, the CDR3 is TGTGCCAGCAGCGTCGGACAGGGCGGCTACAATGAGCAGTTCTTC.